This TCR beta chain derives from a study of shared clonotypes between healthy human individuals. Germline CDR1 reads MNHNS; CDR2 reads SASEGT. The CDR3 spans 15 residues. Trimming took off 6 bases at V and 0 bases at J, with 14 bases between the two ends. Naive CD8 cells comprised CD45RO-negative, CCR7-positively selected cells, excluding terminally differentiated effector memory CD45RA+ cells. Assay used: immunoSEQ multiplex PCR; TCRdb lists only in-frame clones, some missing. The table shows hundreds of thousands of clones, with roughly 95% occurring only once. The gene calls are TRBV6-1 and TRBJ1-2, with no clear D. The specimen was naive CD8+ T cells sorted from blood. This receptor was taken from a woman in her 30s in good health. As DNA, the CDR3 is TGTGCCAGCAGGGGAACACGACGCGCTAACTATGGCTACACCTTC. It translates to CASRGTRRANYGYTF.